This T cell receptor (beta chain) was captured in a study of control samples from healthy donors and cancer patients. CDR3 size: 13 residues. CDR1 and CDR2 from the germline V gene are MDHEN and SYDVKM. V was trimmed by 2 bases and J by 3 bases, leaving 7 bases between them. The table came from immunoSEQ multiplex PCR; TCRdb's copy has only in-frame clones and leaves some out. Of around 130,000 clones in the sample, roughly 91% were seen once. Material: PBMCs. The source of this sequence is a man aged 50-60 years with head and neck cancer. The chain uses TRBV28 and TRBJ1-1; D is uncertain. The CDR3 sequence is CASSLRGHTEAFF. CDR3 in DNA: TGTGCCAGCAGTTTAAGAGGTCACACTGAAGCTTTCTTT.